This T cell receptor (beta chain) was sequenced in a study of T cell changes during pregnancy in multiple sclerosis. TCRdb's table, derived via immunoSEQ multiplex PCR, lists solely in-frame clones and lacks some. Of some 60,000 clones in the sample, 90% were seen once. Germline CDR1 is GTSNPN and CDR2 is SVGIG (reference sequence). This CDR3 is 12 amino acids long. Trimming took off 0 bases at V and 7 bases at J, with 9 bases between the two ends. Sequenced here: peripheral blood, sampled in the first trimester of pregnancy. The chain uses TRBV30 and TRBJ1-2; tentative D call: TRBD1 (6 bases). The sequence came from a female donor in good health, enrolled as a control in a pregnancy study. The CDR3 region is CAWSVQGGGYTF. CDR3 DNA sequence: TGTGCCTGGAGTGTACAGGGCGGTGGCTACACCTTC.